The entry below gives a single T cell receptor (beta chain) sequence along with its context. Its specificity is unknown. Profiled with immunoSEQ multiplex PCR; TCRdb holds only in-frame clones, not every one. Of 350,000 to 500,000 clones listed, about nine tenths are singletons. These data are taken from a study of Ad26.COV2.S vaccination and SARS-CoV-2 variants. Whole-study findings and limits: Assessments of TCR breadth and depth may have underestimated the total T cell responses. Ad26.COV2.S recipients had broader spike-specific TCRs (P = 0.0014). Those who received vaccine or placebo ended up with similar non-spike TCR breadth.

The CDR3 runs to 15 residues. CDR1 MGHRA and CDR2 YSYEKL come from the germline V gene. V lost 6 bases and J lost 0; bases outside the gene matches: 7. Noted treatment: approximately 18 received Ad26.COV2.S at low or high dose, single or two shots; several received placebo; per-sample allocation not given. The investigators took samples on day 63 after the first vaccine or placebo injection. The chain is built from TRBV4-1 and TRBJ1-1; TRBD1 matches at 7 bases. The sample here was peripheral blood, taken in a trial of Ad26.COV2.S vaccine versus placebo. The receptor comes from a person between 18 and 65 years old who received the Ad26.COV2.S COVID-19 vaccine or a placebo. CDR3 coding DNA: TGCGCCAGCAGATCCGAGACAGGGATGAACACTGAAGCTTTCTTT. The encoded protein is CASRSETGMNTEAFF.